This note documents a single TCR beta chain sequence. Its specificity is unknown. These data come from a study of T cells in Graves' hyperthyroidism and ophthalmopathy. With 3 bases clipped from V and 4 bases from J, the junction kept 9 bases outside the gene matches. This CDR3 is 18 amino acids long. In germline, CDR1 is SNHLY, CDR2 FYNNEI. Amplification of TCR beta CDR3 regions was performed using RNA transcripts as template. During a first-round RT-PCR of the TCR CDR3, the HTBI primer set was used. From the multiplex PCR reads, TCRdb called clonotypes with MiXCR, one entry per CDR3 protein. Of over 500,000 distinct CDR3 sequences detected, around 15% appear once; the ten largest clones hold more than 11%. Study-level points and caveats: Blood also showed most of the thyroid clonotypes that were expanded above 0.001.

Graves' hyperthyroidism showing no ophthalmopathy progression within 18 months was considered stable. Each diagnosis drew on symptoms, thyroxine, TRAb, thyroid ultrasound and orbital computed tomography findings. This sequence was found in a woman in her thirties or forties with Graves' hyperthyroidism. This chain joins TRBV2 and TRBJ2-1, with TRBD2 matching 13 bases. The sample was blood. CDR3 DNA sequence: TGTGCCAGCAGTGATAGACCGCTACTAGCGGGAGGGTACAATGAGCAGTTCTTC. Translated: CASSDRPLLAGGYNEQFF.